These 12 T cell receptor beta chains were sequenced from one sample in a study of T cells in Graves' hyperthyroidism and ophthalmopathy (dated by TCRdb to the late 2010s). The method was multiplex PCR. Sequencing took place on an Illumina HiSeq 2000. Amplification of TCR beta CDR3 regions was carried out from RNA transcripts. The first round of RT-PCR for the TCR CDR3 was performed with the HTBI primer set and the Qiagen OneStep RT-PCR kit. The public reads were reprocessed in TCRdb via fastp at Q25 and MiXCR, keeping in-frame beta chains. Records with the same CDR3 protein are collapsed into one entry carrying the most frequent genes and DNA. This sample holds 500,000 to 600,000 distinct CDR3 sequences; less than 20% were observed only once. The ten largest make up approximately 48% of the sample. Sequenced sample: blood. The receptors were sampled from a man in his forties with Graves' ophthalmopathy.

This clonotype was observed a few times. V gene TRBV7-8 combines with J gene TRBJ2-7; D perhaps matches TRBD1 (6 bases). The CDR3 is made up of 15 amino acids. Deletions cut 2 bases from V and 3 bases from J, with 14 bases between. The germline gives CDR1 SGHVS, CDR2 FQNEAQ. The CDR3 protein is CASSLSEQGHYEQYF. In DNA, the CDR3 is TGTGCCAGCAGCTTATCCGAACAGGGACACTACGAGCAGTACTTC.

This clonotype was observed a few times. The chain's CDR3 is CSARVAGGNTGELFF. The CDR3 nucleotides read TGCAGTGCTAGAGTTGCGGGGGGGAACACCGGGGAGCTGTTTTTT. V and J are TRBV20-1 and TRBJ2-2; 8 bases line up with TRBD2. The CDR3 is 15 amino acids. V shed 1 base, J shed 1 base, and the junction held 2 bases outside the gene matches. Per germline, CDR1 DFQATT and CDR2 SNEGSKA (reference sequence).

The V gene is TRBV28, the J gene TRBJ1-1; D unclear. The length of the CDR3 is 19 residues. CDR1 and CDR2 (germline): MDHEN, SYDVKM. V lost 6 bases, J lost 0 bases, and 26 bases lay in between. This CDR3 reads CASSPPRAGLLPLNTEAFF. DNA of the CDR3: TGTGCCAGCAGCCCCCCGAGGGCGGGCCTTCTTCCTTTGAACACTGAAGCTTTCTTT.

Turning to this clonotype: Given a much more abundant clone one base away, this may be a read error. V is TRBV5-4 and J is TRBJ1-2; 9 nucleotides line up with TRBD1. CDR1 is SGHNT and CDR2 is YYREEE in the germline V gene (reference sequence). V lost 4 bases, J lost 6 bases, and 7 bases stayed unmatched. CDR3 length equals 14 residues. This CDR3 is CASSHTGTGNGYTF. The DNA for the CDR3 is TGTGCCAGCAGCCACACCGGGACAGGGAATGGCTACACCTTC.

V is TRBV19 and J is TRBJ2-7, with a tentative D call TRBD1 (5 bases). The ends were cut back, 6 bases at V and 1 base at J, with 13 bases in the middle. Germline V gene data show CDR1 as LNHDA and CDR2 as SQIVND (reference sequence). The CDR3 extends over 14 amino acids. DNA for the CDR3: TGTGCCAGTAGCCCTCTGGGGCGATCCTACGAGCAGTACTTC. It translates to CASSPLGRSYEQYF.

This clonotype was found a few times. The chain links TRBV6-5 to TRBJ2-6; D is possibly TRBD2 (5 bases). V lost 4 bases and J 1 base, leaving 11 bases between the germline ends. Germline CDR1 MNHEY, CDR2 SVGAGI. This CDR3 contains 16 residues. CDR3 loop: CASSFTSVSGANVLTF. The CDR3 coding sequence is TGTGCCAGCAGTTTTACTAGTGTGTCTGGGGCCAACGTCCTGACTTTC.

In its sample, this clonotype was seen a few times. The chain combines TRBV2 with TRBJ2-2; 10 bases line up with TRBD1. The CDR3 runs to 13 residues. The trim removed 9 bases at V and 6 bases at J, leaving 4 bases unmatched. Germline assignment: CDR1 SNHLY and CDR2 FYNNEI. The CDR3 loop is CARGTGVPGELFF. In nucleotides, the CDR3 is TGTGCCAGGGGGACAGGGGTTCCCGGGGAGCTGTTTTTT.

This clonotype was detected ten times or more. This rearrangement joins TRBV20-1 to TRBJ2-7; 11 bases match TRBD2. The germline V gene has CDR1 DFQATT and CDR2 SNEGSKA (reference sequence). Trimming took 4 bases from V and 6 from J; bases not matched to a gene: 8. The length of the CDR3 is 14 residues. CDR3 nucleotides: TGCAGTGCTATGCGTAGCGGGAGGGCCCGCGAGCAGTACTTC. Residues: CSAMRSGRAREQYF.

The chain joins TRBV10-3 to TRBJ2-7; tentatively, D is TRBD1 (6 bases). From germline, CDR1 is ENHRY and CDR2 SYGVKD. The CDR3 has 15 amino acids. The germline V and J ends were trimmed by 6 bases and 0 bases, with 15 bases remaining between them. CDR3 amino acids: CAIREDSLSSYEQYF. CDR3 sequence (DNA): TGTGCCATCAGGGAGGACAGTTTAAGCTCCTACGAGCAGTACTTC.

This clonotype was counted ten times or more. The rearrangement joins TRBV18 to TRBJ1-2; maybe TRBD1 (6 bases). There are 14 residues in the CDR3. The V gene lost 3 bases and the J gene lost 6 bases, with 14 bases spanning the gap. CDR1 is KGHSH and CDR2 is LQKENI in the germline V gene. The CDR3 DNA follows: TGTGCCAGCTCACCCTCAACAGGGAGCAATGGCTACACCTTC. It yields the protein CASSPSTGSNGYTF.

In regard to this clonotype: Possible read error: a much larger clone is one base away. The gene calls are TRBV12-3 or TRBV12-4 and TRBJ2-3, with a possible D match to TRBD2 (6 bases). This CDR3 is 15 amino acids long. Trimming took off 2 bases at V and 4 bases at J, with 13 bases between the two ends. The CDR3 spells CASSLKRPSADTQYF. Written as DNA, the CDR3 is TGTGCCAGCAGTTTAAAGCGCCCTAGCGCAGATACGCAGTATTTT.

In this sample, this clonotype turned up many times. The gene calls are TRBV6-2 or TRBV6-3 and TRBJ2-1; TRBD2 matches 9 bases. CDR1 is MNHEY and CDR2 is SVGEGT in the germline V gene. The CDR3 spans 16 residues. Unmatched junction bases numbered 12, after V lost 7 bases and J lost 5 bases. The CDR3 nucleotides read TGTGCCAGCAAAAGGGGGGTAGCGGGGGATAACAATGAGCAGTTCTTC. Translation gives CASKRGVAGDNNEQFF.